This T cell receptor beta chain derives from a study of blood T cell repertoires in COVID-19. For the study at large: From the United States, Italy and Spain came samples of acute and convalescent COVID-19. T cells, B-cell-depleted T cells, or PBMCs provided the cDNA or gDNA that served as material.

As processed by the authors: Reference gene primer amplification yielded estimated nucleated cell counts. TCRdb's copy holds only in-frame clones and misses some; the assay was immunoSEQ multiplex PCR. V and J calls and clone size are given by that table; D and trimming were obtained from the DNA. The data show around 160,000 clones, roughly 76% seen once. CDR1 and CDR2 (germline): SGHTA, FQGTGA. The CDR3 loop spans 16 amino acids. The V gene end was trimmed by 2 bases and the J gene end by 6 bases; junction bases not matched to a gene: 8. Sequenced sample: peripheral blood. This sequence joins TRBV7-3 and TRBJ2-1; 9 positions match TRBD2. The clonotype was recovered from a human donor with acute or convalescent COVID-19. The donor label of this sample is uncertain. In nucleotides, the CDR3 is TGTGCCAGCAGCTTATTACCGGGACTAGCAGGCAATGAGCAGTTCTTC. Translated, it gives CASSLLPGLAGNEQFF.